The subject of this entry is one T cell receptor (beta chain). The protocol was immunoSEQ multiplex PCR, while the TCRdb copy is restricted to in-frame clones and leaves out a portion. Of some 480,000 clones in the sample, 87% were seen once. Treatment here: 15 to 20 received Ad26.COV2.S at low or high dose, single or two shots; a few received placebo; per-sample allocation not given. All samples were drawn on day 63, counting from the first vaccine or placebo injection. Built on an Ad26 vector, the vaccine expressed Wuhan-strain SARS-CoV-2 spike. Trimming stripped 8 bases from V and 9 bases from J, with 22 bases between. Germline V gene lookup returns CDR1 SNHLY and CDR2 FYNNEI. The CDR3 has 14 residues. The sample is drawn from a study of Ad26.COV2.S vaccination and SARS-CoV-2 variants. Study-level background: The donor belonged to the COV1001 Ad26.COV2.S trial arm. The vaccine Ad26.COV2.S was put into the muscle once, or twice with 56 days between.

This chain uses TRBV2 with TRBJ2-5; D unresolved. Specimen: peripheral blood, collected in a trial of Ad26.COV2.S vaccine versus placebo. The origin of this receptor is a person between 18 and 59 years old who received the Ad26.COV2.S COVID-19 vaccine or a placebo. The CDR3 reads CASGTDEILGSQYF. The CDR3 nucleotides read TGTGCCAGCGGAACAGACGAGATTCTAGGGTCCCAGTACTTC.